The next 21 T cell receptor beta chains were all read from a single sample in a study of tumor and adjacent non-tumor tissue in lung cancer. No cell sorting was done before RNA was extracted from the tissue. The library came from three nested PCR rounds adapted from ARM-PCR protocols. TCRdb ran MiXCR on the multiplex PCR reads and lists one entry per CDR3 protein. The table has about 200,000 distinct CDR3 sequences, over 55% seen once; the top ten hold almost 25%. Sequencing input: lung tumor tissue. The receptor source for this set is a man aged 55 to 70 with non-small cell lung cancer.

Notes on this clonotype: An end of the junction does not agree with germline; a read error may underlie this. The chain is built from TRBV20-1 and TRBJ2-7; no clear D. This CDR3 region has 10 residues. Per the germline V gene, CDR1 is DFQATT and CDR2 is SNEGSKA (reference sequence). As DNA, the CDR3 is TGCAGTGCTAGTAGCTGCGAGCAGTATTTC. Amino acids: CSASSCEQYF.

A note on this clonotype: An end of the junction does not agree with germline; a read error may underlie this. The chain uses TRBV12-3 or TRBV12-4 and TRBJ2-7; D is perhaps TRBD2 (5 bases). This CDR3 has 16 amino acids. CDR3 region: CVSSLGEGTRLVRLNF. The CDR3 nucleotides are TGTGTCAGCAGTTTAGGAGAGGGTACCCGACTGGTCCGGCTGAACTTC.

In the case of this clonotype: Sequence at one end of the junction differs from germline and may be a read error. V and J are TRBV20-1 and TRBJ1-5; D not resolved. Germline V CDR1 and CDR2: DFQATT, SNEGSKA (reference sequence). The CDR3 sequence is 13 residues long. The CDR3 DNA is TGCAGTGCTGGAATGTATAGCAATCAACCCCAGCATTTT. Protein sequence: CSAGMYSNQPQHF.

Points on this clonotype: The junction departs from germline at one end; a sequencing error may be responsible. This chain connects TRBV5-6 to TRBJ1-1, with D tentatively TRBD1 (6 bases). Germline CDR1 and CDR2: SGHDT and YYEEEE. The CDR3 totals 16 residues. CDR3 DNA sequence: TGTGCCAGCAGCCTTATAGGGGGGGACATCCCTACTGAAGCTCTCTTT. Encoded protein: CASSLIGGDIPTEALF. Full variable domain (outside the CDR3, taken from reference TRBV5-6 and TRBJ1-1): DAGVTQSPTHLIKTRGQQVTLRCSPKSGHDTVSWYQQALGQGPQFIFQYYEEEERQRGNFPDRFSGHQFPNYSSELNVNALLLGDSALYLCASSLIGGDIPTEALFGQGTRLTVV.

This chain uses TRBV6-5 with TRBJ2-5; D is possibly TRBD2 (6 bases). The germline gives CDR1 MNHEY, CDR2 SVGAGI. The CDR3 consists of 14 residues. Trimming pared 2 bases from V and 7 bases from J, leaving 14 bases between. The DNA of the CDR3 is TGTGCCAGCAGTTACACGACGGAGGGCCGGACCCAGTACTTC. The encoded protein is CASSYTTEGRTQYF.

Turning to this clonotype: The junction departs from the called germline gene at one end, perhaps through a read error. The chain has TRBV4-3 and TRBJ2-7, with D possibly TRBD2 on 7 matching bases. Looked up from germline, CDR1 is LGHNA and CDR2 is YSLEER. The CDR3 length is 15 residues. The CDR3, as DNA: TGCGCCAGCAGCCACGGGGGGCAGGGATTCTACGAGCTGTACTTC. This translates into CASSHGGQGFYELYF.

Concerning this clonotype itself: Being one base from a much bigger clone, this may be a read error. The V gene is TRBV20-1, the J gene TRBJ2-5; D possibly corresponds to TRBD1 (5 bases). The CDR3 extends over 13 amino acids. Germline CDR1 reads DFQATT; CDR2 reads SNEGSKA (reference sequence). The CDR3 sequence: CSARVAGKETRYF. CDR3 sequence (DNA): TGCAGTGCTAGAGTGGCAGGGAAAGAGACCCGGTACTTC.

In regard to this clonotype: Just one base apart from a much larger clone, this may be a read error. The V call is TRBV12-3 or TRBV12-4, the J call TRBJ1-1; D perhaps matches TRBD1 (6 bases). The CDR3 spans 14 residues. The DNA of the CDR3 is TGTGCCAGCAGTTTAGACAGGGCGCACACTGAAGCTTTATTT. Its translation: CASSLDRAHTEALF.

The table lists this clonotype with a count of one. A single base separates this from a much larger clone, so it may be a read error. The rearrangement uses TRBV29-1 and TRBJ2-7; 9 bases map to TRBD1. Germline lookup yields CDR1 SQVTM and CDR2 ANQGSEA. V was pared by 7 bases and J by 6 bases, with 13 bases of the junction left unmatched. The CDR3 runs 14 residues. As DNA, the CDR3 is TGCAGCGCCCAACCAGGGACAGGGCGCCTCGAGCAGTACTTC. Protein: CSAQPGTGRLEQYF.

About this clonotype: Since no conserved phenylalanine or tryptophan closes the CDR3, a read error is the likely cause. The V call is TRBV11-1, the J call TRBJ2-7; D not certain. The V end lost 1 base, the J end lost 8 bases, and 6 bases lay between the germline ends. The germline gives CDR1 SGHAT, CDR2 FQDESV (reference sequence). The length of the CDR3 is 11 residues. The CDR3 reads CASSLGYQQYL. CDR3 sequence (DNA): TGTGCCAGCAGCTTAGGGTACCAGCAGTACTTG.

The V call is TRBV7-6, the J call TRBJ2-7, with TRBD2 as a possible D gene (5 bases). Germline values: CDR1 SGHVS, CDR2 FNYEAQ. The CDR3 has 14 residues. The ends were cut back, 1 base at V and 0 bases at J, with 7 bases in the middle. The DNA of the CDR3 is TGTGCCAGCAGCTTAGAAGGGAGCTCCTACGAGCAGTACTTC. Amino acids: CASSLEGSSYEQYF.

The rearrangement joins TRBV20-1 to TRBJ1-1; perhaps TRBD1 as D (5 bases). V lost 4 bases to trimming and J lost 11 bases, with 20 bases between them. CDR3 length: 13 amino acids. From germline, CDR1 is DFQATT and CDR2 SNEGSKA (reference sequence). CDR3 nucleotide sequence: TGCAGTGCTATAGAGGGGACCCTGACCGTGGCTTTCTTT. This encodes CSAIEGTLTVAFF.

The V and J genes are TRBV12-3 or TRBV12-4 and TRBJ2-3, with 7 bases fitting TRBD2. V lost 5 bases and J lost 15; bases outside the gene matches: 17. The CDR3 extends over 14 amino acids. CDR3 in amino acids: CASSVGPGGDTYYF. For the CDR3, the DNA is TGTGCCAGCAGTGTAGGGCCTGGGGGGGATACGTATTATTTT.

This chain joins TRBV11-3 and TRBJ1-6, with D perhaps matching TRBD1 (6 bases). CDR3 length equals 16 residues. Trimming stripped 9 bases from V and 6 bases from J, with 21 bases between. Germline V gene lookup returns CDR1 SGHNT and CDR2 YENEEA. The CDR3, as DNA: TGTGCCAGTGGCCCGTCAATTGGACAGACTAATTCACCCCTCCACTTT. This codes for CASGPSIGQTNSPLHF.

A remark on this clonotype: With a much larger clone just one base away, this may be a read error. This rearrangement joins TRBV6-5 to TRBJ1-1; no definite D call. Looked up from germline, CDR1 is MNHEY and CDR2 is SVGAGI. CDR3 length: 14 amino acids. V was shortened by 7 bases and J by 0 bases, with 12 bases between the two germline ends. CDR3: CASTDIAMNTEAFF. The CDR3 bases are TGTGCCAGCACCGACATCGCCATGAACACTGAAGCTTTCTTT.

CDR3 protein: CASRREARGPYEQFF. The CDR3 DNA follows: TGTGCCAGCAGGAGAGAGGCCAGGGGGCCCTACGAGCAGTTCTTC. The chain uses TRBV5-5 and TRBJ2-1, with 8 bases fitting TRBD1. Germline loops: CDR1 SGHKS, CDR2 YYEKEE (reference sequence). V shed 5 bases, J shed 10 bases, and the junction held 14 bases outside the gene matches. The CDR3 extends over 15 amino acids.

V usage is TRBV4-2 and J usage is TRBJ2-2, with TRBD2 matching 8 bases. V lost 0 bases to trimming and J lost 4 bases; unmatched junction nucleotides: 10. Germline V gives CDR1 LGHNA, CDR2 YNFKEQ. The CDR3 contains 18 residues. CDR3: CASSQDSGGHASTGELFF. The CDR3 region has the DNA TGTGCCAGCAGCCAAGACAGCGGGGGCCACGCGAGCACCGGGGAGCTGTTTTTT.

Regarding this clonotype: Since a much larger clone is just one base distant, this may be a read error. The rearrangement joins TRBV12-3 or TRBV12-4 to TRBJ1-1; perhaps TRBD1 as D (6 bases). This CDR3 spans 14 amino acids. The CDR3, as DNA: TGTGCCAGCAGCCTAGCCTCAGGGGTCACTCAAGCTTTCTTT. Amino acids: CASSLASGVTQAFF.

Concerning this clonotype: An end of the junction does not agree with germline; a read error may underlie this. CDR3 coding DNA: TGTGCCAGTAGCTTCGGCAGGGGAGCAACTAATGTAAAACTGTTTTTT. This sequence encodes CASSFGRGATNVKLFF. V is TRBV11-1 and J is TRBJ1-4; perhaps TRBD1 as D (6 bases). The CDR3 extends over 16 amino acids. Germline assignment: CDR1 SGHAT and CDR2 FQDESV (reference sequence).

This clonotype has just a few counts. The chain recombines TRBV12-3 or TRBV12-4 with TRBJ2-5, with D perhaps matching TRBD1 (5 bases). V lost 6 bases and J lost 4, with 15 bases in between. This CDR3 is built from 14 residues. Here the CDR3 reads CASRNRSQGETQYF. The DNA for the CDR3 is TGTGCCAGCAGGAACAGGAGTCAGGGAGAGACCCAGTACTTC.

For this clonotype: Compared with germline, one end of the junction differs, possibly owing to a read error. V is TRBV6-6 and J is TRBJ1-5; D not certain. This CDR3 contains 14 residues. The germline CDR1 and CDR2 sequences are MNHNY and SVGAGI (reference sequence). The CDR3 nucleotides are TGTGCCAGCAGTTACGTGGAGGTGGGTCAGCCCCGGCATTTT. Translated, it gives CASSYVEVGQPRHF.